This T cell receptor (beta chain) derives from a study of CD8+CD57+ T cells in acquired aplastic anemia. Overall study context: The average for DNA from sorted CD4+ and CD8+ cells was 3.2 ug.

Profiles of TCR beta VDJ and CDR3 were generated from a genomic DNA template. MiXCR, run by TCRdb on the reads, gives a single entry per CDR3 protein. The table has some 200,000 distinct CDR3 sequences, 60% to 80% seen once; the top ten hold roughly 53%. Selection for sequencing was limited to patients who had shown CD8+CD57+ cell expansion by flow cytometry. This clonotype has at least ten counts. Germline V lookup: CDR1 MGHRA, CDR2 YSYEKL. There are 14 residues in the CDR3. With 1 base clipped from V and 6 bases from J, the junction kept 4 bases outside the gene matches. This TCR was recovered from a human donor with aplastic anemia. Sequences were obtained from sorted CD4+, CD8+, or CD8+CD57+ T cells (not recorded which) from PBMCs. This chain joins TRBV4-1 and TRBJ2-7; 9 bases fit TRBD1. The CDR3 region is CASSQGETGGEQYF. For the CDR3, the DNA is TGCGCCAGCAGCCAAGGGGAGACAGGGGGCGAGCAGTACTTC.